This T cell receptor (beta chain) is from a study of T cell responses to AZD1222 COVID-19 vaccine. Overall study results and limits: Spike-specific TCRs gained breadth and depth after people received two AZD1222 doses. In all cases, repertoires were sampled only after the peak T cell response. Mostly white British, mostly female donors; authors suggested clonal diversity may be underestimated.

Germline CDR1 reads KGHDR; CDR2 reads SFDVKD. The CDR3 totals 15 residues. The ends were cut back, 3 bases at V and 3 bases at J, with 11 bases in the middle. With regard to this clone: The antigen remains unidentified.

Generated by immunoSEQ multiplex PCR, the TCRdb table keeps only in-frame clones and is missing some. This table has approximately 150,000 clones, 85% to 95% appearing once. Sequencing used peripheral blood, obtained on day 0 of AZD1222 vaccination. J is TRBJ1-5 and V is TRBV24-1, with D perhaps matching TRBD1 (6 bases). The clonotype originates from an adult in good health. The CDR3 reads CATSDTRTANQPQHF. The CDR3 nucleotides read TGTGCCACCAGTGATACCAGGACAGCCAATCAGCCCCAGCATTTT.